One sample yielded the 26 T cell receptor beta chains listed below, sequenced in a study of blood T cell repertoires in COVID-19. Profiled with immunoSEQ multiplex PCR; TCRdb holds only in-frame clones, not every one. Of about 240,000 clones in the sample, around 87% were seen once. Material for sequencing was peripheral blood. Receptor source: a woman in her seventies with active or convalescent COVID-19.

This chain connects TRBV5-1 to TRBJ2-2, with D possibly matching TRBD1 (6 bases). Germline-derived CDR1 and CDR2 are SGHRS and YFSETQ. V was trimmed by 0 bases and J by 6 bases, leaving 12 bases between them. This CDR3 spans 15 amino acids. CDR3 coding DNA: TGCGCCAGCAGCTTGGCGACAGGTCTCGCCGGGGAGCTGTTTTTT. Its protein is CASSLATGLAGELFF.

The V gene is TRBV12-2, the J gene TRBJ2-7; the DNA was not used to check the table's D call, TRBD2. TRBV12-2 is tagged as a pseudogene. The CDR3 totals 17 residues. CDR3 protein: CASRSDHLDYLSYEQYF. DNA for the CDR3: TGTGCAAGTCGCTCCGACCACTTGGACTACCTCTCCTACGAGCAGTACTTC.

V usage is TRBV7-9 and J usage is TRBJ1-6; 10 nucleotides match TRBD1. Germline loops: CDR1 SEHNR, CDR2 FQNEAQ (reference sequence). This CDR3 comprises 15 residues. J lost 9 bases, V lost 3 bases, and 5 bases had no gene match. In DNA, the CDR3 is TGTGCCAGCAGCTTGGACAGGGGGAGTTTTTCACCCCTCCACTTT. As protein: CASSLDRGSFSPLHF.

The chain uses TRBV7-2 and TRBJ1-2, with no clear D. Germline CDR1 reads SGHTA; CDR2 reads FQGNSA. The ends were cut back, 6 bases at V and 0 bases at J, with 14 bases in the middle. The CDR3 runs 15 residues. CDR3 amino acids: CASSQYNPANYGYTF. The CDR3 nucleotides read TGTGCCAGCAGTCAATATAACCCGGCTAACTATGGCTACACCTTC.

The J gene is TRBJ2-5, the V gene TRBV5-1; TRBD2 is a possible D gene (7 bases). Germline V lookup: CDR1 SGHRS, CDR2 YFSETQ. The CDR3 loop spans 16 amino acids. V was pared by 0 bases and J by 0 bases, with 12 bases between. The CDR3 DNA reads as TGCGCCAGCAGCTTGGCGGGGGGCAAGTACCAAGAGACCCAGTACTTC. It is translated as CASSLAGGKYQETQYF.

The chain combines TRBV19 with TRBJ2-2, with 7 bases aligning to TRBD1. The CDR3 contains 13 residues. The ends lost 7 bases at V and 6 bases at J; junction bases unmatched: 5. Germline-derived CDR1 and CDR2 are LNHDA and SQIVND (reference sequence). CDR3 protein: CASTQRGPGELFF. The CDR3 DNA reads TGTGCCAGTACCCAAAGGGGGCCCGGGGAGCTGTTTTTT. The variable domain in full, with the rest retrieved from reference TRBV19 and TRBJ2-2, is DGGITQSPKYLFRKEGQNVTLSCEQNLNHDAMYWYRQDPGQGLRLIYYSQIVNDFQKGDIAEGYSVSREKKESFPLTVTSAQKNPTAFYLCASTQRGPGELFFGEGSRLTVL.

The chain joins TRBV10-1 to TRBJ1-2; TRBD1 is a possible D gene (6 bases). The CDR3 is made up of 12 amino acids. CDR1 is WNHNN and CDR2 is SYGVQD in the germline V gene (reference sequence). Trimming shortened V by 5 bases and J by 8 bases, and 12 bases separated the two germline ends. The CDR3 bases are TGCGCCAGCAGTAACCCAGGGGACGGCTACACCTTC. Translated, it gives CASSNPGDGYTF.

The CDR3 DNA is TGTGCCAGCAGTGCTCGACGACTTGGATGGGCCGGGGAGCTGTTTTTT. Protein product: CASSARRLGWAGELFF. The rearrangement links TRBV6-1 to TRBJ2-2, with D unresolved. The CDR3 runs 16 residues. The germline V gene has CDR1 MNHNS and CDR2 SASEGT. Trimming left V 4 bases short and J 6 bases short, with 18 bases between.

This chain links TRBV6-5 with TRBJ1-1; 7 bases match TRBD1. The CDR3 sequence is 13 residues long. CDR1 and CDR2 from the germline V gene are MNHEY and SVGAGI. V dropped 5 bases and J dropped 4; count of bases not matched to a gene: 4. In DNA form, the CDR3 reads TGTGCCAGCAGTAAGGGGGCCTTCACTGAAGCTTTCTTT. Protein sequence: CASSKGAFTEAFF.

The chain employs TRBV18 and TRBJ1-1, with TRBD1 identical over 12 bases. This CDR3 spans 15 amino acids. The V and J ends lost 6 bases and 5 bases, in that order; junction bases with no gene match: 7. Germline V lookup: CDR1 KGHSH, CDR2 LQKENI. CDR3 loop: CASSLGTGGSTEAFF. The CDR3 DNA is TGTGCCAGCTCCTTGGGGACAGGGGGCAGTACTGAAGCTTTCTTT.

The rearrangement joins TRBV19 to TRBJ2-7, with 7 bases aligning to TRBD1. The CDR3 runs to 15 residues. Germline CDR1 reads LNHDA; CDR2 reads SQIVND (reference sequence). The V segment lost 6 bases and the J segment 0 bases; nucleotides outside the gene matches: 8. The CDR3: CASRGDSAFSYEQYF. The CDR3 DNA reads as TGTGCCAGTAGGGGGGACAGCGCCTTCTCCTACGAGCAGTACTTC.

The chain is built from TRBV12-3 or TRBV12-4 and TRBJ1-2, with a tentative D call TRBD1 (5 bases). CDR3 length: 12 amino acids. The V gene lost 5 bases and the J gene lost 8 bases, with 12 bases spanning the gap. CDR3 sequence (DNA): TGTGCCAGCAGTGGTAAAGGGGAAGGCTACACCTTC. This gives the protein CASSGKGEGYTF.

The chain uses TRBV4-3 and TRBJ2-1; D is unresolved. Germline V CDR1 and CDR2: LGHNA, YSLEER. The V end lost 1 base, the J end lost 2 bases, and 9 bases lay between the germline ends. The CDR3 consists of 15 residues. The CDR3 here is CASSQAEDPYNEQFF. For the CDR3, the DNA is TGCGCCAGCAGCCAAGCAGAGGATCCCTACAATGAGCAGTTCTTC.

This clone was observed a few times. The chain joins TRBV6-6 to TRBJ1-4; perhaps TRBD1 as D (5 bases). This CDR3 is built from 13 residues. Trimming took 7 bases from V and 8 from J, leaving 14 bases between them. Germline-derived CDR1 and CDR2 are MNHNY and SVGAGI (reference sequence). CDR3 DNA: TGTGCCAGCAAGTCGACAGTAGGCGAAAAACTGTTTTTT. Translation gives CASKSTVGEKLFF.

The chain has TRBV10-3 and TRBJ1-1; D gene uncertain. The CDR3 spans 11 residues. V was trimmed by 9 bases and J by 1 base, leaving 6 bases between them. Germline V gene lookup returns CDR1 ENHRY and CDR2 SYGVKD. The CDR3 loop reads CAISENTEAFF. The CDR3 DNA is TGTGCCATATCAGAGAACACTGAAGCTTTCTTT.

The V gene is TRBV9, the J gene TRBJ1-1; 7 bases match TRBD1. Looked up from germline, CDR1 is SGDLS and CDR2 is YYNGEE. This CDR3 has 15 amino acids. The V and J ends lost 0 bases and 2 bases, in that order; junction bases with no gene match: 4. The CDR3 DNA is TGTGCCAGCAGCGTAGTTCCAGGGGGAAACACTGAAGCTTTCTTT. Translated: CASSVVPGGNTEAFF.

The V gene is TRBV12-5, the J gene TRBJ2-2, with D perhaps TRBD2 (5 bases). Germline values: CDR1 LGHNT, CDR2 FRNRAP. V dropped 0 bases and J dropped 4 bases, with 15 bases sitting between them. The CDR3 length is 17 residues. The CDR3, as DNA: TGTGCTAGTGGTTTGGTATTAAACAGAGGGCGCACCGGGGAGCTGTTTTTT. Amino acids: CASGLVLNRGRTGELFF.

The rearrangement uses TRBV10-2 and TRBJ2-3, with a possible D match to TRBD1 (5 bases). Trimming pared 1 base from V and 4 bases from J, leaving 12 bases between. The CDR3 has 15 amino acids. Germline CDR1 is WSHSY and CDR2 is SAAADI. The chain's CDR3 is CASSELAGNPDTQYF. The CDR3 DNA follows: TGCGCCAGCAGTGAGTTGGCAGGGAACCCAGATACGCAGTATTTT.

The chain uses TRBV5-4 and TRBJ1-2; 7 bases line up with TRBD1. This CDR3 has 13 amino acids. With V trimmed by 2 bases and J by 6 bases, 4 bases remained unmatched. The V gene's germline CDR1 is SGHNT and CDR2 YYREEE (reference sequence). The CDR3 DNA is TGTGCCAGCAGCTTACAGGGGCGAGATGGCTACACCTTC. Amino acids: CASSLQGRDGYTF.

V is TRBV5-6 and J is TRBJ2-1; no clear D gene. The V end lost 1 base, the J end lost 6 bases, and 8 bases lay between the germline ends. Germline V gene data show CDR1 as SGHDT and CDR2 as YYEEEE. The CDR3 covers 13 residues. The CDR3 loop is CASSLPGINEQFF. CDR3 nucleotides: TGTGCCAGCAGCTTGCCAGGTATCAATGAGCAGTTCTTC. Looking up the rest from reference TRBV5-6 and TRBJ2-1 gives the full variable domain: DAGVTQSPTHLIKTRGQQVTLRCSPKSGHDTVSWYQQALGQGPQFIFQYYEEEERQRGNFPDRFSGHQFPNYSSELNVNALLLGDSALYLCASSLPGINEQFFGPGTRLTVL.

The chain is built from TRBV4-3 and TRBJ1-1; a possible D gene is TRBD1 (5 bases). From germline, CDR1 is LGHNA and CDR2 YSLEER. The CDR3 spans 16 residues. The ends were cut back, 6 bases at V and 4 bases at J, with 21 bases in the middle. The CDR3 reads CASSPAQGARATEAFF. Written as DNA, the CDR3 is TGCGCCAGCAGTCCCGCCCAAGGGGCGCGAGCCACTGAAGCTTTCTTT.

This chain's CDR3 is CASSGRRGNGYTF. The CDR3 DNA is TGTGCCAGCAGTGGGCGCAGGGGAAATGGCTACACCTTC. The V gene is TRBV2, the J gene TRBJ1-2; the D gene is possibly TRBD1 (6 bases). The CDR3 is 13 residues long. Trimming shortened V by 4 bases and J by 6 bases, and 12 bases separated the two germline ends. Per germline, CDR1 SNHLY and CDR2 FYNNEI.

The V and J genes are TRBV4-1 and TRBJ1-1; TRBD1 matches at 10 bases. CDR1 and CDR2 from the germline V gene are MGHRA and YSYEKL. This CDR3 spans 16 amino acids. J was trimmed by 7 bases and V by 2 bases; bases with no gene match: 10. The CDR3 DNA sequence: TGCGCCAGCAGCCAACCGACAGGGGGCAGGAGGGGTGAAGCTTTCTTT. Translated, it gives CASSQPTGGRRGEAFF.

The J gene is TRBJ1-1, the V gene TRBV13; D unresolved. Germline V CDR1 and CDR2: PRHDT, FYEKMQ (reference sequence). Trimming removed 10 bases at V and 1 base at J, with 10 bases between. The CDR3 has 12 residues. Written as DNA, the CDR3 is TGTGCCACCGCGGTGGGGAACACTGAAGCTTTCTTT. This gives the protein CATAVGNTEAFF.

The chain couples TRBV5-4 to TRBJ1-2; 8 positions agree with TRBD1. This CDR3 has 13 residues. Germline loops: CDR1 SGHNT, CDR2 YYREEE (reference sequence). Trimming cost V 1 base and J 6 bases; bases outside gene matches: 2. In DNA, the CDR3 is TGTGCCAGCAGCTTGTCAGGGGGCAATGGCTACACCTTC. It yields the protein CASSLSGGNGYTF.

This clone was seen only once. V usage is TRBV5-1 and J usage is TRBJ1-2; possibly TRBD1 for D (5 bases). Germline loops: CDR1 SGHRS, CDR2 YFSETQ. This CDR3 comprises 14 residues. V lost 4 bases to trimming and J lost 1 base, with 11 bases between them. In DNA, the CDR3 is TGCGCCAGCAGCCCGCAGGGCCTTAACTATGGCTACACCTTC. It is translated as CASSPQGLNYGYTF.